Listed below are T cell receptor beta chains from one sample, sequenced in a study of TIL therapy for anti-PD-1-resistant metastatic lung cancer. This table comes from immunoSEQ multiplex PCR, and its TCRdb copy is limited to in-frame clones, with some not included. The table lists about 100,000 clones, just over 65% of them singletons. This material consisted of tumor tissue, taken at baseline. Source of these receptors: a person aged 25-79 years with non-small cell lung cancer. Both conserved end residues are part of each CDR3. The order of the fields is D gene, J gene, clone size, V gene, CDR3 DNA, CDR3 protein. D genes are given only for firm matches. Size is stated for part of the rows, as once, few or many counts, or as a class when the clone is expanded.

D: .; J: TRBJ2-7; size: .; V: TRBV24-1; DNA: TGTGCCACCGCTGAGGGGTCACCTCCCTGCGAGCAGTACTTC; CDR3: CATAEGSPPCEQYF
D: .; J: TRBJ1-6; size: .; V: TRBV28; DNA: TGTGCCAGCACCCCCGGCAGGAGCCTCCACTTT; CDR3: CASTPGRSLHF
D: .; J: TRBJ2-1; size: many; V: TRBV24-1; DNA: TGTGCCACCAGAAGTCTAAGCCATGAGCAGTTCTTC; CDR3: CATRSLSHEQFF
D: TRBD1; J: TRBJ1-3; size: .; V: TRBV18; DNA: TGTGCCAGCTCACCACGCGTTCCCGGGACAGTAGGTTCTGGAAACACCATATATTTT; CDR3: CASSPRVPGTVGSGNTIYF
D: .; J: TRBJ1-1; size: .; V: TRBV30; DNA: TGTGCCTGGACGCTGCAGGGGATCACTGAAGCTTTCTTT; CDR3: CAWTLQGITEAFF
D: .; J: TRBJ2-2; size: .; V: TRBV6-6; DNA: TGTGCCAGCAGTTACCAGGCCATGTTCTACACCGGGGAGCTGTTTTTT; CDR3: CASSYQAMFYTGELFF
D: .; J: TRBJ1-6; size: once; V: TRBV6-2/TRBV6-3; DNA: TGTGCCAGCAGTTGGATCGATAATTCACCCCTCCACTTT; CDR3: CASSWIDNSPLHF
D: .; J: TRBJ2-6; size: .; V: TRBV30; DNA: TGTGCCTGGAGTGTACGAGGCTCTGGGGCCAACGTCCTGACTTTC; CDR3: CAWSVRGSGANVLTF
D: .; J: TRBJ1-1; size: once; V: TRBV20-1; DNA: TGCAGTGCTAGTCCTCCGGGGGGGAGGAACACTGAAGCTTTCTTT; CDR3: CSASPPGGRNTEAFF
D: TRBD2; J: TRBJ2-1; size: .; V: TRBV4-1; DNA: TGCGCCAGCAGCCAAGATTCCGGGGGCGGGAGGGCCTGGAATGAGCAGTTCTTC; CDR3: CASSQDSGGGRAWNEQFF
D: .; J: TRBJ1-1; size: .; V: TRBV28; DNA: TGTGCCAGCAGCAAGAACACTGAAGCTTTCTTT; CDR3: CASSKNTEAFF
D: TRBD1; J: TRBJ1-2; size: .; V: TRBV7-6; DNA: TGTGCCAGCAGCCCCGGACAGGCCCGGAACTATGGCTACACCTTC; CDR3: CASSPGQARNYGYTF
D: .; J: TRBJ2-3; size: .; V: TRBV7-2; DNA: TGTGCCAGCAGTCGGATCGGCGGGTCGGTTACCACAGATACGCAGTATTTT; CDR3: CASSRIGGSVTTDTQYF
D: .; J: TRBJ2-2; size: .; V: TRBV14; DNA: TGTGCCAGCAGCCAACACCTTAACACCGGGGAGCTGTTTTTT; CDR3: CASSQHLNTGELFF
D: TRBD2; J: TRBJ2-7; size: once; V: TRBV7-2; DNA: TGTGCCAGCACCCCCGGACTAGCGGAATACGAGCAGTACTTC; CDR3: CASTPGLAEYEQYF
D: .; J: TRBJ2-7; size: .; V: TRBV28; DNA: TGTGCCAGCAGGCGTTCAATCCTAGAGCAGTACTTC; CDR3: CASRRSILEQYF
D: .; J: TRBJ1-2; size: .; V: TRBV10-3; DNA: TGTGCCATCAGTGAAAGGGAGGCCTATGGCTACACCTTC; CDR3: CAISEREAYGYTF
D: .; J: TRBJ2-5; size: .; V: TRBV11-2; DNA: TGTGCCAGCAGCTCCTCGAAAGGGAGTCAGACCCAGTACTTC; CDR3: CASSSSKGSQTQYF
D: TRBD2; J: TRBJ2-3; size: few; V: TRBV5-1; DNA: TGCGCCAGCAGCTTGGGGGGGACTAGCGGGAGGGCCCTCACAGATACGCAGTATTTT; CDR3: CASSLGGTSGRALTDTQYF
D: .; J: TRBJ1-1; size: .; V: TRBV7-2; DNA: TGTGCCAGCAGCTTAGAAGCTTTCTTT; CDR3: CASSLEAFF
D: TRBD1; J: TRBJ1-2; size: .; V: TRBV7-9; DNA: TGTGCCAGCAGCTTAGGACAGGGGAATGGCTACACCTTC; CDR3: CASSLGQGNGYTF
D: TRBD2; J: TRBJ2-6; size: .; V: TRBV27; DNA: TGTGCCAGCAGTCGACTAGCGGGTCCCTCGGCCGTCCTGACTTTC; CDR3: CASSRLAGPSAVLTF
D: TRBD2; J: TRBJ2-1; size: many; V: TRBV7-2; DNA: TGTGCCAGCAGCCCACCCGGACTAGCCTCCTACAATGAGCAGTTCTTC; CDR3: CASSPPGLASYNEQFF
D: .; J: TRBJ2-7; size: few; V: TRBV7-2; DNA: TGTGCCAGCAGCTTAGGGATCGGTAAGGTCTACGAGCAGTACTTC; CDR3: CASSLGIGKVYEQYF
D: .; J: TRBJ2-1; size: .; V: TRBV30; DNA: TGTGCCTGGAGATGGTACAATGAGCAGTTCTTC; CDR3: CAWRWYNEQFF
D: .; J: TRBJ2-2; size: .; V: TRBV5-1; DNA: TGCGCCAGCAGCTTGGAGGGACTGGGGAACACCGGGGAGCTGTTTTTT; CDR3: CASSLEGLGNTGELFF
D: .; J: TRBJ2-7; size: .; V: TRBV6-5; DNA: TGTGCCAGCAGTTACTCCACGTACGAGCAGTACTTC; CDR3: CASSYSTYEQYF
D: .; J: TRBJ1-6; size: .; V: TRBV11-2; DNA: TGTGCCAGCAGCTTAGGGGATTTCAGGGGAATCTCACCCCTCCACTTT; CDR3: CASSLGDFRGISPLHF
D: .; J: TRBJ2-2; size: .; V: TRBV24-1; DNA: TGTGCCACCAGTGGGGTAGGGACCGGGGAGCTGTTTTTT; CDR3: CATSGVGTGELFF
D: TRBD1; J: TRBJ1-5; size: .; V: TRBV30; DNA: TGTGCCTGGAGTGTAGGAGGGGGCGGGGGTCAGCCCCAGCATTTT; CDR3: CAWSVGGGGGQPQHF
D: .; J: TRBJ2-1; size: .; V: TRBV2; DNA: TGTGCCATCGGTCGGGACAATGAGCAGTTCTTC; CDR3: CAIGRDNEQFF
D: .; J: TRBJ2-5; size: .; V: TRBV18; DNA: TGTGCCAGCTCACCAGTCGGAGAGACCCAGTACTTC; CDR3: CASSPVGETQYF